This entry concerns a single T cell receptor (beta chain). Its antigen is unidentified. During the collection period, no donor immune events like infections were recorded. This table comes from immunoSEQ multiplex PCR, and its TCRdb copy is limited to in-frame clones, with some not included. The table shows approximately 110,000 clones, with about 85% occurring only once. The sample belongs to a study of identifying expanded T cells in peripheral blood. Study-level findings and limits: Variance in clone template counts between approximately two-week samples significantly increased with total template count across all healthy donors.

From germline, CDR1 is KGHSH and CDR2 LQKENI. CDR3 length: 14 residues. Germline trimming cut 3 bases from V and 3 bases from J; bases unmatched to any gene: 2. The sequenced material came from blood. This receptor was identified in a person aged 18-70 years in good health. The V call is TRBV18, the J call TRBJ1-1; 9 nucleotides agree with TRBD1. DNA of the CDR3: TGTGCCAGCTCACCCCGACAGGGGGACACTGAAGCTTTCTTT. It codes for CASSPRQGDTEAFF.